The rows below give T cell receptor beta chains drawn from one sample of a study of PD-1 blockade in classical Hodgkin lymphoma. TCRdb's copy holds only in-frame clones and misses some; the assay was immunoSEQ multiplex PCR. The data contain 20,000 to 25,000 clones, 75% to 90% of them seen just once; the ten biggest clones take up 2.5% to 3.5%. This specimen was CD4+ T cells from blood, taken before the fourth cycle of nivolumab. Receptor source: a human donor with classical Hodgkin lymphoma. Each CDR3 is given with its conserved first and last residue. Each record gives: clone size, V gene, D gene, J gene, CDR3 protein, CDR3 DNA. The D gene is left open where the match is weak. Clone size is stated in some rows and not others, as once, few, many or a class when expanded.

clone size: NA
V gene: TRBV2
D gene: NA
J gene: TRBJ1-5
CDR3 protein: CASSAVRDQPQHF
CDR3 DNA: TGTGCCAGCAGTGCGGTGCGGGATCAGCCCCAGCATTTT

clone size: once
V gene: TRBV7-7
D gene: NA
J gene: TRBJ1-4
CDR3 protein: CASSFSTNEKLFF
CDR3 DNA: TGTGCTAGCAGCTTTTCGACTAATGAAAAACTGTTTTTT

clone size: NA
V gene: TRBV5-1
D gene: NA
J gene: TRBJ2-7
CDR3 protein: CASSLAANPYEQYF
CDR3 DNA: TGCGCCAGCAGCTTGGCTGCAAACCCCTACGAGCAGTACTTC

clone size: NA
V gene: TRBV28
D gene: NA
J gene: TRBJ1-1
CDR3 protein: CASSRTHNTEAFF
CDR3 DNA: TGTGCCAGCAGCCGGACTCACAACACTGAAGCTTTCTTT

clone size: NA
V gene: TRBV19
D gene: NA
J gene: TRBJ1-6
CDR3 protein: CASRDRRGSPLHF
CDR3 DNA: TGTGCCAGTAGAGACAGGAGGGGCTCACCCCTCCACTTT

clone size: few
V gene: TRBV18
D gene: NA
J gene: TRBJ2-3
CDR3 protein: CASSYSTDTQYF
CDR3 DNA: TGTGCCAGCTCCTACAGCACAGATACGCAGTATTTT

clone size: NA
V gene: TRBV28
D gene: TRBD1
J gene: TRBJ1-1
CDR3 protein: CASSSLYRGTEAFF
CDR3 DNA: TGTGCCAGCAGCTCTCTATACAGGGGAACTGAAGCTTTCTTT

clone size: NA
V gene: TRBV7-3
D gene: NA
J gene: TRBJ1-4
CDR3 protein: CASSLRGSDEKLFF
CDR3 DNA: TGTGCCAGCAGCTTAAGAGGTTCTGATGAAAAACTGTTTTTT

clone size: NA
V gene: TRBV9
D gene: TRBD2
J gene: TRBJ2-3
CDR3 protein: CASSVSGGDDYTQYF
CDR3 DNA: TGTGCCAGCAGCGTTAGCGGGGGGGACGATTATACGCAGTATTTT

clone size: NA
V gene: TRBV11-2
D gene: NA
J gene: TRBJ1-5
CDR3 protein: CASSPFAGGSQQPQHF
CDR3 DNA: TGTGCCAGCAGCCCCTTCGCTGGGGGAAGCCAACAGCCCCAGCATTTT

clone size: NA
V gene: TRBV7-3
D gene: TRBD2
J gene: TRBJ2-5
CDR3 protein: CASSLFRGGAGETQYF
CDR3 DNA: TGTGCCAGCAGCTTATTTCGCGGGGGGGCCGGAGAGACCCAGTACTTC

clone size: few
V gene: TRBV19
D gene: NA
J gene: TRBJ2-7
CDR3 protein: CASSTTGDSPPYEQYF
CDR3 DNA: TGTGCCAGTAGTACCACAGGGGACTCCCCGCCCTACGAGCAGTACTTC

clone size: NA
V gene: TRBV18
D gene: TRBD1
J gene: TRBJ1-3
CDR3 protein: CASSPGTGSGNTIYF
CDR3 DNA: TGTGCCAGCTCCCCGGGGACAGGGTCCGGAAACACCATATATTTT

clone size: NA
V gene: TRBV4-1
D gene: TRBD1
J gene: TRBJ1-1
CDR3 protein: CASSSAGTEASNTEAFF
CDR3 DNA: TGCGCCAGCAGCTCCGCCGGGACAGAAGCATCGAACACTGAAGCTTTCTTT

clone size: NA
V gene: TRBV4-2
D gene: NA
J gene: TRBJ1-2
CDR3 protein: CASSPSGGGYGYTF
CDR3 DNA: TGTGCCAGCAGCCCCAGTGGGGGAGGCTATGGCTACACCTTC

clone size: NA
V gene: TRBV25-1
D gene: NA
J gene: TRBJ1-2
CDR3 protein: CASSGTDYGYTF
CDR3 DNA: TGTGCCAGCAGTGGGACAGACTATGGCTACACCTTC

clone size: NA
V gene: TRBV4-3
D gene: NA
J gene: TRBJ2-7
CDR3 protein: CASSTQQGDEQYF
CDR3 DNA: TGCGCCAGCAGCACTCAACAGGGAGACGAGCAGTACTTC

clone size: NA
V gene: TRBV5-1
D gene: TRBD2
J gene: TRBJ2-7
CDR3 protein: CASSLGNSGISYEQYF
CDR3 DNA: TGCGCCAGCAGCTTGGGGAATAGCGGGATTAGCTACGAGCAGTACTTC

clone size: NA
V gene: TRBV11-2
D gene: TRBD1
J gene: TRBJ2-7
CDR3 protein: CASSLDWTPGTGRYEQYF
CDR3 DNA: TGTGCCAGCAGCTTAGACTGGACTCCCGGGACAGGTCGGTACGAGCAGTACTTC